This T cell receptor beta chain was captured in a study of T cell responses to AZD1222 COVID-19 vaccine. Study-wide results and caveats: Targets within unmutated variant regions were reportedly found for nearly half of spike-specific TCRs.

The protocol was immunoSEQ multiplex PCR, while the TCRdb copy is restricted to in-frame clones and leaves out a portion. The sample carries 150,000 to 200,000 clones, 80% to 90% recorded once. The CDR3 loop spans 15 amino acids. With 5 bases clipped from V and 7 bases from J, the junction kept 11 bases outside the gene matches. The germline gives CDR1 LNHDA, CDR2 SQIVND (reference sequence). About this clone: Its antigen is unidentified.

Sequencing used peripheral blood, obtained on day 0 of MenACWY control vaccination. This TCR came from an adult in good health. The V gene is TRBV19, the J gene TRBJ1-5, with 7 bases that match TRBD1. The CDR3 here is CASSPGDSSGQPQHF. CDR3 coding DNA: TGTGCCAGTAGTCCCGGGGACAGCTCCGGGCAGCCCCAGCATTTT.